The 22 T cell receptor beta chains below were found in one sample sequenced in a study of CD8 T cells in Susac syndrome (dated by TCRdb to between 2018 and 2020). Libraries were constructed by the immunoSEQ multiplex PCR assay. RNA was extracted using the RNeasy kit, and roughly 0.5 to 1 ug of the RNA was reverse transcribed with random hexamers. In-frame beta chains were kept once TCRdb had trimmed the public reads at Q25 with fastp and called clones with MiXCR. Rows matching on CDR3 protein sequence are summarized as one entry with the most common DNA and genes. Here the sample has a few hundred thousand distinct CDR3 sequences; around nine tenths occur a single time. In total, the top ten clones hold around 0.18% of the sample. Input material: CD8+ T cells from PBMCs. These receptors all stem from a human donor with multiple sclerosis.

The gene calls are TRBV25-1 and TRBJ2-2; no clear D gene. The CDR3 consists of 15 residues. The V end was cut by 1 base, the J end by 2 bases, with 8 bases between. The germline gives CDR1 MGHDK, CDR2 SYGVNS. The CDR3 DNA is TGTGCCAGCAGTGAATCGAGAGGTAACACCGGGGAGCTGTTTTTT. Protein product: CASSESRGNTGELFF.

V is TRBV18 and J is TRBJ2-3; D is perhaps TRBD2 (5 bases). The ends were cut back, 3 bases at V and 6 bases at J, with 10 bases in the middle. Germline CDR1 is KGHSH and CDR2 is LQKENI. The CDR3 totals 13 residues. CDR3 loop: CASSPSGLDTQYF. The CDR3 region has the DNA TGTGCCAGCTCACCCTCAGGACTCGATACGCAGTATTTT.

This clonotype came up once. V usage is TRBV19 and J usage is TRBJ1-4, with no clear D. V shed 3 bases and J shed 8 bases, with 16 bases lying between them. The CDR3 spans 15 residues. Germline loops: CDR1 LNHDA, CDR2 SQIVND (reference sequence). The CDR3 sequence: CASSILAGVGEKLFF. The CDR3 DNA reads as TGTGCCAGTAGTATTCTCGCCGGCGTCGGGGAAAAACTGTTTTTT.

In nucleotides, the CDR3 is TGTGCCAGCAGCTTGGGCGGGAGTACTTACAATGAGCAGTTCTTC. Translating it yields CASSLGGSTYNEQFF. The rearrangement joins TRBV7-3 to TRBJ2-1, with 7 bases lining up with TRBD2. CDR1 and CDR2 from the germline V gene are SGHTA and FQGTGA. The J segment lost 4 bases and the V segment lost 3 bases, leaving 6 bases of the junction unmatched. The CDR3 covers 15 residues. The full variable domain, rest sourced from reference TRBV7-3 and TRBJ2-1, is GAGVSQTPSNKVTEKGKYVELRCDPISGHTALYWYRQSLGQGPEFLIYFQGTGAADDSGLPNDRFFAVRPEGSVSTLKIQRTERGDSAVYLCASSLGGSTYNEQFFGPGTRLTVL.

CDR3 coding DNA: TGTGCCATCAGTGAGCCCCCTTCTAGCTCGGACGAGCAGTACTTC. Its translation is CAISEPPSSSDEQYF. The chain links TRBV10-3 to TRBJ2-7, with D possibly matching TRBD2 (5 bases). Trimming took off 2 bases at V and 5 bases at J, with 16 bases between the two ends. The CDR3 has 15 residues. The germline V gene encodes CDR1 ENHRY and CDR2 SYGVKD.

Written as DNA, the CDR3 is TGTGCCAGCAGCCTCATGGGACTAGCGGGACTTGAGCAGTTCTTC. Amino acid sequence: CASSLMGLAGLEQFF. The rearrangement joins TRBV7-3 to TRBJ2-1, with 13 positions matching TRBD2. Germline V CDR1 and CDR2: SGHTA, FQGTGA. The CDR3 is 15 residues long. Germline trimming cut 5 bases from V and 9 bases from J; bases unmatched to any gene: 7.

V usage is TRBV5-1 and J usage is TRBJ2-1, with 7 bases matching TRBD1. Germline V CDR1 and CDR2: SGHRS, YFSETQ. The CDR3 runs to 16 residues. The junction had 11 bases not matched to a gene; V was cut back by 2 bases and J by 6 bases. This CDR3 reads CASSFLTGSNSNEQFF. CDR3 coding DNA: TGCGCCAGCAGCTTTCTGACAGGGAGTAACTCCAATGAGCAGTTCTTC.

V and J are TRBV4-1 and TRBJ1-1; no clear D. The germline CDR1 and CDR2 sequences are MGHRA and YSYEKL. The V gene lost 1 base and the J gene lost 4 bases, with 10 bases spanning the gap. CDR3 length: 14 amino acids. The CDR3 DNA reads as TGCGCCAGCAGCCAAGCGGGATGGAGCACTGAAGCTTTCTTT. Amino acids: CASSQAGWSTEAFF.

This sequence joins TRBV20-1 and TRBJ1-1, with D perhaps TRBD1 (5 bases). CDR3 length: 14 residues. The germline gives CDR1 DFQATT, CDR2 SNEGSKA (reference sequence). The V and J ends lost 6 bases and 4 bases respectively, with 18 bases between them. The chain's CDR3 is CSARGPGTGTEAFF. In nucleotides, the CDR3 is TGCAGTGCCCGGGGTCCAGGGACGGGCACTGAAGCTTTCTTT.

The CDR3 spells CAWSVYSSSGRATDTQYF. CDR3 DNA sequence: TGTGCCTGGAGTGTATATTCGTCTAGCGGGAGGGCCACAGATACGCAGTATTTT. V and J are TRBV30 and TRBJ2-3, with TRBD2 matching over 12 bases. The CDR3 is 18 amino acids. V was clipped by 0 bases and J by 2 bases; unmatched bases: 9. Germline CDR1 GTSNPN, CDR2 SVGIG (reference sequence).

The CDR3 region is CASSEKGQGAPGTEAFF. The DNA of the CDR3 is TGTGCCAGCAGCGAAAAGGGACAGGGGGCGCCCGGGACTGAAGCTTTCTTT. The J gene is TRBJ1-1, the V gene TRBV9; 12 nucleotides align to TRBD1. The trim removed 3 bases at V and 5 bases at J, leaving 11 bases unmatched. Germline V gene lookup returns CDR1 SGDLS and CDR2 YYNGEE. The CDR3 covers 17 residues.

V usage is TRBV10-3 and J usage is TRBJ2-3; D unresolved. There are 15 residues in the CDR3. The V end was cut by 6 bases, the J end by 4 bases, with 17 bases between. Germline CDR1 reads ENHRY; CDR2 reads SYGVKD. The CDR3 region has the DNA TGTGCCATCAGGGCCACGGAGATAAACCCAGATACGCAGTATTTT. This translates into CAIRATEINPDTQYF.

The CDR3 coding sequence is TGTGCCAGCAGTGAATATAGCGGGAGGGGATCGGAGACCCAGTACTTC. Translation: CASSEYSGRGSETQYF. The rearrangement uses TRBV2 and TRBJ2-5; 11 bases are shared with TRBD2. Per germline, CDR1 SNHLY and CDR2 FYNNEI. V trimming: 2 bases; J trimming: 5 bases; junction bases outside the gene matches: 7. This CDR3 has 16 residues.

Comment on this clonotype: The junction departs from germline at one end; a sequencing error may be responsible. This chain joins TRBV4-1 and TRBJ2-5, with a tentative D call TRBD1 (6 bases). The CDR3 covers 14 residues. Germline CDR1 is MGHRA and CDR2 is YSYEKL. The chain's CDR3 is CASSQDQGQTAAHF. The CDR3 DNA reads as TGCGCCAGCAGCCAAGATCAAGGACAGACAGCCGCCCACTTC.

The chain employs TRBV10-3 and TRBJ2-1, with D unclear. V lost 6 bases and J 5 bases, leaving 14 bases between the germline ends. The CDR3 has 14 residues. Germline loops: CDR1 ENHRY, CDR2 SYGVKD. CDR3 residues: CAIRASSHNNEQFF. The DNA of the CDR3 is TGTGCCATCAGGGCTAGTTCCCATAACAATGAGCAGTTCTTC.

The sample holds a few counts of this clonotype. The rearrangement joins TRBV4-1 to TRBJ2-6, with D hard to call. The CDR3 consists of 15 residues. CDR1 and CDR2 from the germline V gene are MGHRA and YSYEKL. Trimming cost V 0 bases and J 1 base, with 4 bases left between them. CDR3 in DNA: TGCGCCAGCAGCCAAGAAACTTCTGGGGCCAACGTCCTGACTTTC. Translation: CASSQETSGANVLTF.

V usage is TRBV13 and J usage is TRBJ2-7, with a tentative D call TRBD1 (5 bases). Germline V gene lookup returns CDR1 PRHDT and CDR2 FYEKMQ (reference sequence). V shed 0 bases and J shed 2 bases, with 11 bases lying between them. There are 15 residues in the CDR3. The CDR3 DNA is TGTGCCAGCAGCTTAGGCCATGCAGGGCCCTACGAGCAGTACTTC. Protein sequence: CASSLGHAGPYEQYF.

The sample holds a few counts of this clonotype. This chain joins TRBV7-9 and TRBJ2-3; D remains unclear. CDR1 is SEHNR, CDR2 FQNEAQ, per germline (reference sequence). Trimming shortened V by 1 base and J by 5 bases, and 4 bases separated the two germline ends. CDR3 length: 12 residues. CDR3 nucleotides: TGTGCCAGCAGCTTAGTCCGAGATACGCAGTATTTT. Its protein product is CASSLVRDTQYF.

This rearrangement joins TRBV12-3 or TRBV12-4 to TRBJ2-6, with 9 bases fitting TRBD1. After removal of 6 bases from V and 0 bases from J, the junction contained 15 bases not matched to a gene. CDR3 size: 20 residues. The CDR3, as DNA: TGTGCCAGCAGCCGAGGCGGATGGACAGGGGAAGCCTCTGGGGCCAACGTCCTGACTTTC. As protein: CASSRGGWTGEASGANVLTF.

The rearrangement uses TRBV7-9 and TRBJ2-1, with no clear D. This CDR3 region has 14 residues. Germline V gives CDR1 SEHNR, CDR2 FQNEAQ (reference sequence). The V gene lost 1 base and the J gene lost 5 bases, with 9 bases spanning the gap. CDR3: CASSLGGGDNEQFF. The CDR3 region has the DNA TGTGCCAGCAGCTTAGGTGGCGGAGACAATGAGCAGTTCTTC.

The chain joins TRBV27 to TRBJ1-5; a weak D match, TRBD1 (6 bases). The CDR3 covers 13 residues. CDR1 is MNHEY and CDR2 is SMNVEV in the germline V gene (reference sequence). The V end was cut by 6 bases, the J end by 4 bases, with 10 bases between. This CDR3 is CASRPQGNQPQHF. The DNA for the CDR3 is TGTGCCAGCAGACCCCAGGGGAATCAGCCCCAGCATTTT.

This clonotype was seen a handful of times. V gene TRBV27 combines with J gene TRBJ1-5; 7 nucleotides align to TRBD1. CDR1 is MNHEY, CDR2 SMNVEV, per germline (reference sequence). Trimming removed 3 bases from V and 2 bases from J; junction bases left unmatched: 1. The length of the CDR3 is 14 residues. CDR3 bases: TGTGCCAGCAGTTTCGGGACAGGCAATCAGCCCCAGCATTTT. It is translated as CASSFGTGNQPQHF.